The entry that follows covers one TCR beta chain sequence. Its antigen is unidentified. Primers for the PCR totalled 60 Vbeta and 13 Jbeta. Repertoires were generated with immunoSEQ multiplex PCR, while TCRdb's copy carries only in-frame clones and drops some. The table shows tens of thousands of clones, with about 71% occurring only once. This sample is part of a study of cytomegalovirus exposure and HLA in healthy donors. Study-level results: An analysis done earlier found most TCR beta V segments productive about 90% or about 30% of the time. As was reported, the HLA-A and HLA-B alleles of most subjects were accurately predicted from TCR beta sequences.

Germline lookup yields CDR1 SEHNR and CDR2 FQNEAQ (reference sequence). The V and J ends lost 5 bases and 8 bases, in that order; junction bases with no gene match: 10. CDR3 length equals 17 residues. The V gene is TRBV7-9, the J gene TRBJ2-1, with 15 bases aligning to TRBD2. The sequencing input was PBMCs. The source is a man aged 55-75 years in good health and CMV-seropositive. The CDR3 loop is CASSRSGTSGGWDEQFF. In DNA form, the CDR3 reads TGTGCCAGCAGCCGATCCGGGACTAGCGGGGGGTGGGATGAGCAGTTCTTC.